This T cell receptor beta chain emerged from a study of shared clonotypes between healthy human individuals. Broader study findings: About 5% of naive CD4 clonotypes were common to a handful of donors.

At the deep level, the assay was run. The authors loaded around 200 ng DNA, tens of thousands of T cell genomes, into sorted-subset replicate PCRs. The method was immunoSEQ multiplex PCR; TCRdb's version includes in-frame clones alone and lacks a portion of them. This table has roughly 330,000 clones, approximately 79% appearing once. The ends were cut back, 5 bases at V and 3 bases at J, with 14 bases in the middle. The CDR3 runs to 14 residues. CDR1 MNHNS and CDR2 SASEGT come from the germline V gene. With respect to this clone: Its antigen is not known.

Sequencing used memory CD4+ T cells sorted from blood. Subset of the sample: CD45RA-negative fraction. The chain couples TRBV6-1 to TRBJ2-7, with a tentative D call TRBD2 (5 bases). The receptor's source is a man aged 25-45 years in good health. In nucleotides, the CDR3 is TGTGCCAGCAGTCTAGGAGGACCTTACTACGAGCAGTACTTC. Amino acids: CASSLGGPYYEQYF.